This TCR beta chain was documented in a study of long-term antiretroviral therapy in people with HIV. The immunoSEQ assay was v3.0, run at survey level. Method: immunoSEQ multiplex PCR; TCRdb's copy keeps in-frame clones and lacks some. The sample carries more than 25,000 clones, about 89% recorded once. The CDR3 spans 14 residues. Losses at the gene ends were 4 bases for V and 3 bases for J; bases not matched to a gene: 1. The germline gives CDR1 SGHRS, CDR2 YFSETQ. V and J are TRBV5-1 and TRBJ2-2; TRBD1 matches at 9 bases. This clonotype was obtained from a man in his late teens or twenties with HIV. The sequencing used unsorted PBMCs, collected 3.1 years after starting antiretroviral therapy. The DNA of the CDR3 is TGCGCCAGCAGCCGACAGGGGGACACCGGGGAGCTGTTTTTT. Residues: CASSRQGDTGELFF.